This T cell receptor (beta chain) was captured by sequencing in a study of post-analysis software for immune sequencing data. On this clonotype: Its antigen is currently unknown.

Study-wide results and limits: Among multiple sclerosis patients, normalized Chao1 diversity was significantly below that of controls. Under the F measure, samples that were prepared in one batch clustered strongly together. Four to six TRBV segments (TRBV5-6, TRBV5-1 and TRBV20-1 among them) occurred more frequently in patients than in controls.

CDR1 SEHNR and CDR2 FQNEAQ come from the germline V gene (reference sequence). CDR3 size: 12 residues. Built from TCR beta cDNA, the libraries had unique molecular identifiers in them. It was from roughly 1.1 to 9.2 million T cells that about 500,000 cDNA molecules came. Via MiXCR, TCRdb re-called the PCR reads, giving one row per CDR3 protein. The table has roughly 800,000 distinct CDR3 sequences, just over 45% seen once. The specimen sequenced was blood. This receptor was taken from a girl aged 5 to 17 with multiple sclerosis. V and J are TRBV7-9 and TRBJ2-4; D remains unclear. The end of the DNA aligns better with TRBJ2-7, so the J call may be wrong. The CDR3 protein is CASSFFGSEQYF. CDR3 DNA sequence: TGTGCCAGCAGCTTCTTTGGGTCCGAGCAGTACTTC.